The 10 T cell receptor beta chains presented below share a single source sample, sequenced in a study of cytomegalovirus exposure and HLA in healthy donors. 13 Jbeta primers and 60 Vbeta primers were used for the PCR. This table comes from immunoSEQ multiplex PCR, and its TCRdb copy is limited to in-frame clones, with some not included. The sample records roughly 140,000 clones, roughly three quarters being singletons. The sequenced sample consisted of PBMCs. The source is a human donor in good health.

This clone was counted only a few times. V is TRBV30 and J is TRBJ1-1; 7 bases agree with TRBD1. Trimming cost V 4 bases and J 0 bases; bases outside gene matches: 2. CDR1 and CDR2 (germline): GTSNPN, SVGIG (reference sequence). This CDR3 spans 13 amino acids. CDR3 coding DNA: TGTGCCTGGACAGGGGGAATGAACACTGAAGCTTTCTTT. Residues: CAWTGGMNTEAFF.

The chain recombines TRBV6-1 with TRBJ1-6; no reliable D call. The V end lost 4 bases, the J end lost 6 bases, and 10 bases lay between the germline ends. There are 14 residues in the CDR3. The germline V gene encodes CDR1 MNHNS and CDR2 SASEGT. The CDR3 region has the DNA TGTGCCAGCAGTGCAGGCCTTTTTAATTCACCCCTCCACTTT. Translation gives CASSAGLFNSPLHF.

This clone was observed a single time. This rearrangement joins TRBV19 to TRBJ1-1; 9 nucleotides align to TRBD1. Germline-derived CDR1 and CDR2 are LNHDA and SQIVND (reference sequence). V was pared by 5 bases and J by 3 bases, with 10 bases of the junction left unmatched. There are 16 residues in the CDR3. The CDR3 DNA reads TGTGCCAGTAGTCTAGGACAGGGGCGAGGGTACACTGAAGCTTTCTTT. This gives the protein CASSLGQGRGYTEAFF.

V gene TRBV6-5 combines with J gene TRBJ1-2; the match to TRBD1 covers 11 bases. V dropped 5 bases and J dropped 3; count of bases not matched to a gene: 5. From germline, CDR1 is MNHEY and CDR2 SVGAGI. This CDR3 contains 15 residues. This chain's CDR3 is CASSTGTGGYYGYTF. The CDR3 nucleotides read TGTGCCAGCAGTACTGGGACAGGGGGATACTATGGCTACACCTTC.

This sequence joins TRBV28 and TRBJ2-5, with 7 bases lining up with TRBD2. The CDR3 extends over 14 amino acids. Germline-derived CDR1 and CDR2 are MDHEN and SYDVKM. The ends lost 10 bases at V and 1 base at J; junction bases unmatched: 9. Here the CDR3 reads CAISKGGSQETQYF. The CDR3 bases are TGTGCCATTTCTAAGGGAGGGAGCCAAGAGACCCAGTACTTC.

This chain connects TRBV19 to TRBJ2-5; TRBD2 is a possible D gene (6 bases). Germline V gene lookup returns CDR1 LNHDA and CDR2 SQIVND (reference sequence). The CDR3 length is 15 residues. The germline V and J ends were trimmed by 0 bases and 5 bases, with 13 bases remaining between them. The CDR3 DNA is TGTGCCAGTAGTATAGAGTGGAAACGGGAGGAGACCCAGTACTTC. Translation: CASSIEWKREETQYF. Full variable domain (rest looked up from reference TRBV19 and TRBJ2-5): DGGITQSPKYLFRKEGQNVTLSCEQNLNHDAMYWYRQDPGQGLRLIYYSQIVNDFQKGDIAEGYSVSREKKESFPLTVTSAQKNPTAFYLCASSIEWKREETQYFGPGTRLLVL.

V usage is TRBV23-1 and J usage is TRBJ2-1; maybe TRBD1 (6 bases). TRBV23-1 is flagged as an ORF with uncertain function. Trimming cost V 0 bases and J 0 bases, with 12 bases left between them. The CDR3 runs 17 residues. The CDR3 is CASSQSGTGSSYNEQFF. In DNA, the CDR3 is TGCGCCAGCAGTCAATCAGGTACAGGGAGCTCCTACAATGAGCAGTTCTTC.

V and J are TRBV30 and TRBJ1-1, with 7 bases lining up with TRBD1. This CDR3 spans 12 amino acids. CDR1 is GTSNPN, CDR2 SVGIG, per germline (reference sequence). With V trimmed by 2 bases and J by 5 bases, 2 bases remained unmatched. This CDR3 reads CAWSPGGTEAFF. CDR3 DNA: TGTGCCTGGAGTCCAGGGGGAACTGAAGCTTTCTTT.

V is TRBV5-6 and J is TRBJ2-1, with D maybe TRBD1 (5 bases). This CDR3 comprises 16 residues. The germline CDR1 and CDR2 sequences are SGHDT and YYEEEE. V was cut by 0 bases and J by 4 bases, with 14 bases left in between. CDR3 protein: CASSLVVYQGYNEQFF. The CDR3 DNA sequence: TGTGCCAGCAGCTTGGTGGTGTACCAGGGTTACAATGAGCAGTTCTTC.

The chain carries TRBV28 and TRBJ1-5; a possible D gene is TRBD1 (5 bases). The CDR3 runs 16 residues. With 5 bases removed from V and 5 bases from J, the gap between germline ends came to 19 bases. In germline, CDR1 is MDHEN, CDR2 SYDVKM. Written as DNA, the CDR3 is TGTGCCAGCAGTCCTAGAGCCCAGGGAGGGGATCAGCCCCAGCATTTT. This translates into CASSPRAQGGDQPQHF.